This entry concerns a single TCR beta chain. Data came from immunoSEQ multiplex PCR; TCRdb stores just in-frame clones and leaves some out. The table includes around 180,000 clones, about 87% detected once. Trimming removed 1 base at V and 3 bases at J, with 16 bases between. The CDR3 consists of 16 residues. CDR1 is SGHDN, CDR2 FVKESK, per germline. The sample belongs to a study of T cell responses to AZD1222 COVID-19 vaccine. In the study overall: Second doses were pooled across both intervals (about 4 or about 12 weeks).

The chain has TRBV14 and TRBJ2-7; D assignment may be TRBD1 or TRBD2 (5 bases each). The clonotype was recovered from an adult in good health. Material: peripheral blood, obtained on day 0 of AZD1222 vaccination. The CDR3 DNA is TGTGCCAGCAGCCAAGGAGTCCCGGGACCAAACTACGAGCAGTACTTC. Its translation is CASSQGVPGPNYEQYF.